Presented here are 17 T cell receptor beta chains from one specimen sequenced in a study of blood T cell repertoires in COVID-19. This table comes from immunoSEQ multiplex PCR, and its TCRdb copy is limited to in-frame clones, with some not included. The sample records just over 75,000 clones, around nine tenths being singletons. Specimen: peripheral blood. These receptors originate from a woman aged 80 or over with active or convalescent COVID-19.

About this clone: At one of its ends the junction is not consistent with the germline gene, which may arise from a read error. This sample includes further DNA sequences coding for the same CDR3. In nucleotides, the CDR3 is TGTGCCAGCTCACCACTCGCCGGGGACTACTCCTACGAGCAATACTTC. This sequence encodes CASSPLAGDYSYEQYF. The chain employs TRBV18 and TRBJ2-7; 7 positions match TRBD2. The germline V gene has CDR1 KGHSH and CDR2 LQKENI. The CDR3 consists of 16 residues.

The rearrangement joins TRBV5-6 to TRBJ2-7, with D possibly being TRBD1 (6 bases). V lost 3 bases and J 2 bases, leaving 15 bases between the germline ends. CDR1 and CDR2 (germline): SGHDT, YYEEEE. The CDR3 contains 15 residues. For the CDR3, the DNA is TGTGCCAGCAGCTGGGTTTGGGACATCACCTACGAGCAGTACTTC. This gives the protein CASSWVWDITYEQYF.

The chain carries TRBV5-1 and TRBJ2-6; tentative D call: TRBD2 (5 bases). The germline gives CDR1 SGHRS, CDR2 YFSETQ. The CDR3 has 15 residues. V was shortened by 0 bases and J by 2 bases, with 6 bases between the two germline ends. The CDR3: CASSLEGAGANVLTF. Here the CDR3 DNA reads TGCGCCAGCAGCTTGGAGGGAGCTGGGGCCAACGTCCTGACTTTC.

The chain is built from TRBV6-5 and TRBJ2-1; D may be TRBD2 (5 bases). The CDR3 totals 13 residues. The V gene's germline CDR1 is MNHEY and CDR2 SVGAGI. The V gene lost 4 bases and the J gene lost 11 bases, with 15 bases spanning the gap. CDR3 sequence reads: CASSSEGGSKQFF. The CDR3 DNA sequence: TGTGCCAGCAGTTCAGAGGGCGGCAGCAAGCAGTTCTTC.

The rearrangement uses TRBV10-3 and TRBJ2-1; TRBD2 agrees at 12 bases. Germline V CDR1 and CDR2: ENHRY, SYGVKD. With V trimmed by 3 bases and J by 4 bases, 10 bases remained unmatched. The CDR3 sequence is 18 residues long. The CDR3 spells CAISDGTSGSRIYNEQFF. Here the CDR3 DNA reads TGTGCCATCAGTGATGGGACTAGCGGGTCAAGAATTTACAATGAGCAGTTCTTC.

CDR3 sequence reads: CASSLGQGFNNEQFF. CDR3 nucleotide sequence: TGCGCCAGCAGCTTGGGCCAGGGCTTCAACAATGAGCAGTTCTTC. The chain links TRBV5-1 to TRBJ2-1, with a tentative D call TRBD1 (5 bases). CDR1 is SGHRS and CDR2 is YFSETQ in the germline V gene. The CDR3 covers 15 residues. Trimming took 0 bases from V and 5 from J, leaving 12 bases between them.

Note on this clone: The same CDR3 also results from other DNA sequences found in this sample. The chain couples TRBV3-1 (or the pseudogene TRBV3-2) to TRBJ2-3, with a weak D call TRBD2 (6 bases). The CDR3 is 12 residues long. Trimming pared 6 bases from V and 4 bases from J, leaving 8 bases between. Germline values: CDR1 LGHDT, CDR2 YNNKEL (reference sequence). Here the CDR3 DNA reads TGTGCCAGCAGTCCTAGCGCAGATACGCAGTATTTT. Protein: CASSPSADTQYF.

The chain couples TRBV6-2 or TRBV6-3 to TRBJ2-5; 8 nucleotides align to TRBD2. Germline CDR1 is MNHEY and CDR2 is SVGEGT. There are 15 residues in the CDR3. With V trimmed by 6 bases and J by 5 bases, 11 bases remained unmatched. The CDR3 region is CASSAFAGGGETQYF. In DNA form, the CDR3 reads TGTGCCAGCAGCGCCTTTGCGGGAGGAGGTGAGACCCAGTACTTC.

The chain is built from TRBV29-1 and TRBJ2-1; D is unresolved. Germline V CDR1 and CDR2: SQVTM, ANQGSEA. The CDR3 consists of 10 residues. V gave up 6 bases and J gave up 10 bases, with 10 bases separating them. CDR3 in DNA: TGCAGCGTAGGTCTGACAGAGCAGTTCTTC. It translates to CSVGLTEQFF.

The V call is TRBV19, the J call TRBJ2-5; 10 bases line up with TRBD1. The germline gives CDR1 LNHDA, CDR2 SQIVND (reference sequence). The junction had 9 bases not matched to a gene; V was cut back by 4 bases and J by 4 bases. CDR3 length: 16 residues. CDR3 region: CASSTPSGTGVETQYF. Here the CDR3 DNA reads TGTGCCAGTAGTACCCCCTCCGGGACAGGGGTAGAGACCCAGTACTTC.

V usage is TRBV7-2 and J usage is TRBJ2-2; 11 bases align to TRBD2. The CDR3 is made up of 16 amino acids. With V trimmed by 1 base and J by 7 bases, 5 bases remained unmatched. Germline CDR1 is SGHTA and CDR2 is FQGNSA. The CDR3 nucleotides are TGTGCCAGCAGCTTAGATACTAGCGGGAGACACGGGGAGCTGTTTTTT. Residues: CASSLDTSGRHGELFF.

The chain has TRBV23-1 and TRBJ2-3; no clear D. TRBV23-1 is sorted into the ORF group, with uncertain function. This CDR3 has 10 amino acids. Trimming removed 11 bases at V and 6 bases at J, with 9 bases between. CDR3 protein: CAALGDTQYF. The CDR3 bases are TGCGCCGCCCTCGGGGATACGCAGTATTTT.

The chain carries TRBV7-2 and TRBJ2-7, with 11 nucleotides matching TRBD1. The J segment lost 7 bases and the V segment lost 1 base, leaving 6 bases of the junction unmatched. This CDR3 spans 15 amino acids. Germline V gene data show CDR1 as SGHTA and CDR2 as FQGNSA. CDR3 in amino acids: CASSLEGQGGGEQYF. DNA of the CDR3: TGTGCCAGCAGCTTAGAGGGACAGGGGGGAGGTGAGCAGTACTTC.

CDR3 sequence reads: CATSAGTGGGETQYF. The DNA for the CDR3 is TGTGCCACCAGTGCCGGGACAGGGGGCGGGGAGACCCAGTACTTC. J is TRBJ2-5 and V is TRBV24-1; 12 positions match TRBD1. The length of the CDR3 is 15 residues. Germline CDR1 and CDR2: KGHDR and SFDVKD. The V and J ends lost 5 bases and 5 bases, in that order; junction bases with no gene match: 5.

This clone was counted a single time. The chain carries TRBV11-3 and TRBJ2-2, with TRBD2 matching over 8 bases. Germline V gene sequence: CDR1 SGHNT, CDR2 YENEEA. Trimming removed 4 bases from V and 6 bases from J; junction bases left unmatched: 4. The length of the CDR3 is 14 residues. This chain's CDR3 is CASSSGGVAGELFF. CDR3 sequence (DNA): TGTGCCAGCAGCTCGGGGGGGGTCGCCGGGGAGCTGTTTTTT.

The rearrangement joins TRBV4-3 to TRBJ1-2; TRBD1 matches 10 bases. CDR1 and CDR2 from the germline V gene are LGHNA and YSLEER. This CDR3 comprises 15 residues. Germline trimming cut 3 bases from V and 2 bases from J; bases unmatched to any gene: 3. CDR3 coding DNA: TGCGCCAGCAGCCAGGGGACAGGGGCCAACTATGGCTACACCTTC. It translates to CASSQGTGANYGYTF.

V gene TRBV3-1 (or the pseudogene TRBV3-2) combines with J gene TRBJ1-5; 9 bases align to TRBD1. Per germline, CDR1 LGHDT and CDR2 YNNKEL (reference sequence). The V and J ends lost 1 base and 5 bases, in that order; junction bases with no gene match: 3. The CDR3 has 15 residues. The CDR3 region has the DNA TGTGCCAGCAGCCAAGGTACAGGGGGCTATCAGCCCCAGCATTTT. Translation: CASSQGTGGYQPQHF.